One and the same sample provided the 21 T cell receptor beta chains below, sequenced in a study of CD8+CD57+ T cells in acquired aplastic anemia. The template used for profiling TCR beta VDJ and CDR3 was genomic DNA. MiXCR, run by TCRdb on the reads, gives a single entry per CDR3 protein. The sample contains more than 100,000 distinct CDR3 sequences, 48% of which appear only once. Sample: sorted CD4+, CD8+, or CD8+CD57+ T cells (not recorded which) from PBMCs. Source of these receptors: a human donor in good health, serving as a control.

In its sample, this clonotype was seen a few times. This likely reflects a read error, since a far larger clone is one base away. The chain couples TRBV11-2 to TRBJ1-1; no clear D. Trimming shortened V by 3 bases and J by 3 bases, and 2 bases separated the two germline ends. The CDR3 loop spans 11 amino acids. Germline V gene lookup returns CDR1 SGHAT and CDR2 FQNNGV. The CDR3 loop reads CASSLDTEAFF. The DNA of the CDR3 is TGTGCCAGCAGCTTGGACACTGAAGCTTTCTTT.

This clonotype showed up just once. CDR3 sequence (DNA): TGTGCCAGCAGCGTAGGGGGACAGGGGACTGAAGCTTTCTTT. Translation: CASSVGGQGTEAFF. The J gene is TRBJ1-1, the V gene TRBV25-1, with 10 positions matching TRBD1. Trimming took 6 bases from V and 5 from J; bases not matched to a gene: 6. The germline V gene has CDR1 MGHDK and CDR2 SYGVNS. The CDR3 sequence is 14 residues long.

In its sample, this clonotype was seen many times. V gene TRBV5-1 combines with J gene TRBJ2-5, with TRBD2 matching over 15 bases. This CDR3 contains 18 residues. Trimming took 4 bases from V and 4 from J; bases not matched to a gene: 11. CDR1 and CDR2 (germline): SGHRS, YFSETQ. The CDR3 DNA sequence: TGCGCCAGCAGCCCTGGCCGGACTAGCGGGGGGGCCGGAGAGACCCAGTACTTC. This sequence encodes CASSPGRTSGGAGETQYF. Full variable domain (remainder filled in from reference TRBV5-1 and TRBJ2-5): KAGVTQTPRYLIKTRGQQVTLSCSPISGHRSVSWYQQTPGQGLQFLFEYFSETQRNKGNFPGRFSGRQFSNSRSEMNVSTLELGDSALYLCASSPGRTSGGAGETQYFGPGTRLLVL.

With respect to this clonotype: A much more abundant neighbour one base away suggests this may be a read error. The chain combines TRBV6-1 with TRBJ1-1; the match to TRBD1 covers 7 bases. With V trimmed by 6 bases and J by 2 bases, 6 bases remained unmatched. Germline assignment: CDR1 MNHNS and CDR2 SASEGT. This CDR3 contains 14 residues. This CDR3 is CASRPRGDNTEAFF. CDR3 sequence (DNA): TGTGCCAGCAGACCCAGGGGGGATAACACTGAAGCTTTCTTT.

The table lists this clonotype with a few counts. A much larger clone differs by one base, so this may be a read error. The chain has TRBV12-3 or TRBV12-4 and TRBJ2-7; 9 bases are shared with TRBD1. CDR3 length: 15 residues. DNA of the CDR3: TGTGCCCGCAGCTACCCAGGACAGGGGATATACGAGCAGTACTTC. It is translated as CARSYPGQGIYEQYF.

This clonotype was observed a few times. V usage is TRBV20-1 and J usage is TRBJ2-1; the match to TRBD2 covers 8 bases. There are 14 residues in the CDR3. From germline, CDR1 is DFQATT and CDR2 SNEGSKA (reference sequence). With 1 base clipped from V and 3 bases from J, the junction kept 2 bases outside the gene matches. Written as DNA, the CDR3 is TGCAGTGCTAGAGTCGGGAGGGACTACAATGAGCAGTTCTTC. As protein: CSARVGRDYNEQFF.

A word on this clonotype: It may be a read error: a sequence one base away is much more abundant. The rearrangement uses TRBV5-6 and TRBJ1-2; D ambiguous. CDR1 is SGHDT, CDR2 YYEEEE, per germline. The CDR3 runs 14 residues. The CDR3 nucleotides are TGTGCCAGCAGCCAACGGAACCCGACCTATGGCTACGCCTTC. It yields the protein CASSQRNPTYGYAF.

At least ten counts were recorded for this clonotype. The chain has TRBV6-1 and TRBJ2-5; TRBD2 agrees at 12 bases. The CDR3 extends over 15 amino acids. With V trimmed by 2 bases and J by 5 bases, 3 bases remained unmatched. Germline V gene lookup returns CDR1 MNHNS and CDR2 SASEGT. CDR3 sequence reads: CASSELAGGPETQYF. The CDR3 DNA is TGTGCCAGCAGTGAACTAGCGGGGGGGCCGGAGACCCAGTACTTC.

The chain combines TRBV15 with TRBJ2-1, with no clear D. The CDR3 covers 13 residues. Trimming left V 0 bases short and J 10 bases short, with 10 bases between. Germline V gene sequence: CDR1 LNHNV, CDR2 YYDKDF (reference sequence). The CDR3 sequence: CATSRDPSNEQFF. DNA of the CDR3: TGTGCCACCAGCAGAGATCCCTCCAACGAGCAGTTCTTC.

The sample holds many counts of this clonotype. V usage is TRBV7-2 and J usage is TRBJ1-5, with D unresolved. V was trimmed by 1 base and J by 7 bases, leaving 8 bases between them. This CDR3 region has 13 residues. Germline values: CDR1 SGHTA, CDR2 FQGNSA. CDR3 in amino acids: CASSLGSWQPQHF. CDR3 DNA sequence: TGTGCCAGCAGCTTAGGATCGTGGCAGCCCCAGCATTTT.

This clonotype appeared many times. CDR3 sequence reads: CASSLGASTNEKLFF. The DNA of the CDR3 is TGTGCCAGCAGCTTGGGAGCCTCAACTAATGAAAAACTGTTTTTT. The chain combines TRBV7-6 with TRBJ1-4, with D unclear. Germline V gene sequence: CDR1 SGHVS, CDR2 FNYEAQ. Trimming took 3 bases from V and 0 from J, leaving 8 bases between them. The CDR3 extends over 15 amino acids.

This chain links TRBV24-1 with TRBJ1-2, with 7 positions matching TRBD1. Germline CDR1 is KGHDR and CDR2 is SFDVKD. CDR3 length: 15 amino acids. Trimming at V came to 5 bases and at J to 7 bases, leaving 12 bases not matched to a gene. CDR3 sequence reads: CATSALGEGASGYTF. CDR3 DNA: TGTGCCACCAGTGCCCTCGGGGAGGGGGCAAGTGGCTACACCTTC.

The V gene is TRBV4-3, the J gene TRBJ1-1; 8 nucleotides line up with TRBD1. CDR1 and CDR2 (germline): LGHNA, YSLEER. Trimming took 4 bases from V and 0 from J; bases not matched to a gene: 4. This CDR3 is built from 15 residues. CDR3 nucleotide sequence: TGCGCCAGCAGCCCACAGGGGGGGGTGAACACTGAAGCTTTCTTT. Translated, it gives CASSPQGGVNTEAFF.

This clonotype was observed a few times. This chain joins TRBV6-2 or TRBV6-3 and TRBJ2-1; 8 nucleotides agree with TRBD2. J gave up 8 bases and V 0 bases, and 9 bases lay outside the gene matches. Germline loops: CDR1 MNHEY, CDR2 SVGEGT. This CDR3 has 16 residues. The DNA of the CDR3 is TGTGCCAGCAGTTACTCGACCGGGGGGGGCCGAGATGAGCAGTTCTTC. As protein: CASSYSTGGGRDEQFF.

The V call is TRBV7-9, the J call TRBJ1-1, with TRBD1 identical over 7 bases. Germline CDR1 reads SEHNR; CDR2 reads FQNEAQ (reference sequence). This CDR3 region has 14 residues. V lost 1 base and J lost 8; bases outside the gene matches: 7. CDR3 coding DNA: TGTGCCAGCAGCTTAGGCGGGACAGTCCCAGAAGCTTTCTTT. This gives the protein CASSLGGTVPEAFF.

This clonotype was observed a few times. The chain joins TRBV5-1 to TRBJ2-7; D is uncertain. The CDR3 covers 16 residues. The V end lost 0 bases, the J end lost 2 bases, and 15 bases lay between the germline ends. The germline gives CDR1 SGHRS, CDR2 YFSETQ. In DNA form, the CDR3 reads TGCGCCAGCAGCTTGGAAGGCAGCCCTTTCACCTACGAGCAGTACTTC. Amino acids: CASSLEGSPFTYEQYF.

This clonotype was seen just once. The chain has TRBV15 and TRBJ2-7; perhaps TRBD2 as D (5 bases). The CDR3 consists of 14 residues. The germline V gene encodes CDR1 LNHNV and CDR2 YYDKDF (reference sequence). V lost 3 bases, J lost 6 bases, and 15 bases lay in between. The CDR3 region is CATSSSTSRGEQYF. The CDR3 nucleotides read TGTGCCACCAGCAGTTCAACTAGTCGGGGCGAGCAGTACTTC.

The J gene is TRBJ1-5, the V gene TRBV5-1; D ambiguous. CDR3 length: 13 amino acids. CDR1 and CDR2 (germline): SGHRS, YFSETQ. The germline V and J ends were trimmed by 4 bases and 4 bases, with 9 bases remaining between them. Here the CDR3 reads CASSPIGNQPQHF. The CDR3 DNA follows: TGCGCCAGCAGCCCAATAGGAAATCAGCCCCAGCATTTT.

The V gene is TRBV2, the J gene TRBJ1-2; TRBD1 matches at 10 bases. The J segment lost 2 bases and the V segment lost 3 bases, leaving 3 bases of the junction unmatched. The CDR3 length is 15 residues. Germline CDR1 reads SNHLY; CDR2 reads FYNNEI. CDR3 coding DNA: TGTGCCAGCAGTGACTTGGGACAGGGGAACTATGGCTACACCTTC. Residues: CASSDLGQGNYGYTF.

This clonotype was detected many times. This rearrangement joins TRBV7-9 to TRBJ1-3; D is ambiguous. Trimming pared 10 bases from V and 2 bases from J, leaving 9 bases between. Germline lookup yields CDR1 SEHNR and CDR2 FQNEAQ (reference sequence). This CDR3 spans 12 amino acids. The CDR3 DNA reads TGTGCCATCCGGGAAGCTGGAAACACCATATATTTT. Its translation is CAIREAGNTIYF.

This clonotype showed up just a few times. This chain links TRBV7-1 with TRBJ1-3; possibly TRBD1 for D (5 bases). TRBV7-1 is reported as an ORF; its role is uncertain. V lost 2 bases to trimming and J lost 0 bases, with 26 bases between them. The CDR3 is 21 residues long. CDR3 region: CASSSLQGSAALGASGNTIYF. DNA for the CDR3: TGTGCCAGCAGCTCACTTCAGGGCAGCGCAGCACTTGGGGCCTCTGGAAACACCATATATTTT.